These T cell receptor beta chains were read from a single sample in a study of low-dose radiotherapy and immunotherapy resistance in tumors. TCRdb called the reads again in MiXCR, with one record for every CDR3 protein. The sample lists under 95,000 distinct CDR3 sequences; roughly 19% were seen once. Specimen: PBMCs, collected before treatment. All receptors derive from a male donor with prostate cancer. Each CDR3 is given with its conserved first and last residue. D genes are given only for firm matches. Clone size appears in some rows only: once, few, many, or a class for an expanded clone.

CDR3nt,CDR3aa,abundance,d_gene,j_gene,v_gene
TGTGCCAGCAGCTTGACAGTGGGGAACACTGAAGCTTTCTTT,CASSLTVGNTEAFF,many,.,TRBJ1-1,TRBV5-1
TGTGCCAGCAGCAGGTGGGGCGGCACAGATACGCAGTATTTT,CASSRWGGTDTQYF,many,.,TRBJ2-3,TRBV5-4
TGCGCCAGCAGGGAGCCCACCGAGGGATCACCCCTCCACTTT,CASREPTEGSPLHF,many,.,TRBJ1-6,TRBV23-1
TGCAGCGGGAGCGTTACAGGTATGGGCGAGCAGTACTTC,CSGSVTGMGEQYF,many,.,TRBJ2-7,TRBV29-1
TGTGCCAGCTCACCAGAATCGCGAGAAAAACTGTTTTTT,CASSPESREKLFF,many,.,TRBJ1-4,TRBV18
TGCGCCAGCAGCCGACAAACAGGACGGAGTCAAAAACTGTTTTTT,CASSRQTGRSQKLFF,many,.,TRBJ1-4,TRBV4-1
TGTGCCAGCAGTTACAACCAGGGGCCCTACGAGCAGTACTTC,CASSYNQGPYEQYF,.,.,TRBJ2-7,TRBV6-6
TGTGCCAGCAGCCAAGATCTCACCTGGACTAGAGGAGATACGCAGTATTTT,CASSQDLTWTRGDTQYF,many,TRBD2,TRBJ2-3,TRBV3-1
TGTGCCAGCAGCCCGGACAGGCCCCCTACGCGGGAGTACTTC,CASSPDRPPTREYF,few,TRBD1,TRBJ2-7,TRBV14
.,CASSPIISAGEKLFFF,.,.,TRBJ1-4,TRBV18
TGTGCCAGCAGTGAACCTCATCAGCCCCAGCATTTT,CASSEPHQPQHF,.,.,TRBJ1-5,TRBV6-2/TRBV6-3
TGCGCCAGCAGCTTAGGCGGCAATCAAGGAAATGAGCAGTTCTTC,CASSLGGNQGNEQFF,.,.,TRBJ2-1,TRBV5-1
TGTGCCAGCAGCCAGGGAGTTCAGCCCCAGCATTTT,CASSQGVQPQHF,many,.,TRBJ1-5,TRBV3-1
TGCAGTGCTAGAGGCAGTCGTAGGGAGGAAAAACTGTTTTTT,CSARGSRREEKLFF,.,.,TRBJ1-4,TRBV20-1
TGCGCCAGCAGCTTGGCCGTGGACAGGGGCACTGAAGCTTTCTTT,CASSLAVDRGTEAFF,many,TRBD1,TRBJ1-1,TRBV5-1
TGTGCCAGCAGGGACGAGTACACAGATACGCAGTATTTT,CASRDEYTDTQYF,many,.,TRBJ2-3,TRBV6-6
TGTGCCAGCAGCCCGGGACTAGCGGGGGGACAGACCCAGTACTTC,CASSPGLAGGQTQYF,many,TRBD2,TRBJ2-5,TRBV7-2
TGCGCCAGCAGCTTGTTCAAGGGCGGGTGGGCCTACGAGCAGTACTTC,CASSLFKGGWAYEQYF,.,.,TRBJ2-7,TRBV5-1
TGTGCCAGCAGTTACGGCCGGCGGACAGGGACGGGGCGATTATATGAAAAACTGTTTTTT,CASSYGRRTGTGRLYEKLFF,many,TRBD1,TRBJ1-4,TRBV6-2/TRBV6-3
TGTGCCAGCAGCTTATGGGGCAGGGGGGATGGCAATGAGCAGTTCTTC,CASSLWGRGDGNEQFF,many,.,TRBJ2-1,TRBV7-2
TGTGCCAGCTCATCACGGGGGACAACCCGCACTGAAGCTTTCTTT,CASSSRGTTRTEAFF,many,.,TRBJ1-1,TRBV18
TGCGCCAGCAGCTTTAGGTCAGATGAGGGCTACACCTTC,CASSFRSDEGYTF,.,.,TRBJ1-2,TRBV5-1
TGTGCCAGCAGCCAAGAGGAAGGGGCACCCGGCTACACCTTC,CASSQEEGAPGYTF,many,.,TRBJ1-2,TRBV3-1
TGCGCCAGCAGTGAGTTAGGTAACCATGAGCAGTTCTTC,CASSELGNHEQFF,many,.,TRBJ2-1,TRBV10-1
TGTGCCAGCAGCACGGGACAGGGGGATTCAAATGAGCAGTTCTTC,CASSTGQGDSNEQFF,many,TRBD1,TRBJ2-1,TRBV11-2
TGCAGCGTTGAAGGGGCGGCGGGACAGGGCGCCGACGAGCAGTACTTC,CSVEGAAGQGADEQYF,.,TRBD1,TRBJ2-7,TRBV29-1
TGTGCCAGCAGTTTAGACAGGTCAGAGACCCAGTACTTC,CASSLDRSETQYF,many,.,TRBJ2-5,TRBV12-3/TRBV12-4
TGTGCCAGCAGCTTAGGGGTCCTCTCTGGAAACACCATATATTTT,CASSLGVLSGNTIYF,many,.,TRBJ1-3,TRBV11-2
TGTGCCTGGAGCCGATCATCTCTCCCAAGATCCTACGAGCAGTACTTC,CAWSRSSLPRSYEQYF,few,.,TRBJ2-7,TRBV30
TGTGCCAGCAGCTTAGTCACGGGGGCGACAGAGACCCAGTACTTC,CASSLVTGATETQYF,many,.,TRBJ2-5,TRBV7-6
TGTGCCAGCAAACCGGGACAGGGGGCTTCTCAGCCCCAGCATTTT,CASKPGQGASQPQHF,many,TRBD1,TRBJ1-5,TRBV27
TGTGCCAGCTCACCCGGACAGGGTCGAAACACCATATATTTT,CASSPGQGRNTIYF,.,TRBD1,TRBJ1-3,TRBV18
TGTGCCAGCAAGCGGGGGGGCCCGACCGGGGAGCTGTTTTTT,CASKRGGPTGELFF,many,TRBD2,TRBJ2-2,TRBV11-2
TGTGCTAGTGGTTTTAGTTGGGAGGGACAGGGGGCGCAGGATGAGCAGTTCTTC,CASGFSWEGQGAQDEQFF,.,TRBD1,TRBJ2-1,TRBV12-5
TGTGCCAGCAGCCAGACAGGGTGGTCTGGGGAGCTGTTTTTT,CASSQTGWSGELFF,many,TRBD1,TRBJ2-2,TRBV7-6
TGTGCCAGCAGTTACTCGACAGGGGGCTCCTACAATGAGCAGTTCTTC,CASSYSTGGSYNEQFF,many,TRBD1,TRBJ2-1,TRBV6-8
TGTGCCAGCAGCTTAAGTGGGGGACGCGAGCAGTACTTC,CASSLSGGREQYF,.,.,TRBJ2-7,TRBV7-3
TGTGCCAGCAGCTTAGGCCTGACAGTCGGGACTGAAGCTTTCTTT,CASSLGLTVGTEAFF,many,.,TRBJ1-1,TRBV13
TGCAGTGCTAGAGTGGGGGTCTTAGCCAAAAACATTCAGTACTTC,CSARVGVLAKNIQYF,many,.,TRBJ2-4,TRBV20-1
TGTGCCAGCAGTTACGCTACCGGGACAGCTTACGAGCAGTACTTC,CASSYATGTAYEQYF,many,TRBD1,TRBJ2-7,TRBV6-6
TGTGCCAGCAGTTACGGTACAAATTCACCCCTCCACTTT,CASSYGTNSPLHF,.,.,TRBJ1-6,TRBV6-2/TRBV6-3
TGCGCCAGCAGTGTGGGGACAGGCATCACCGGGGAGCTGTTTTTT,CASSVGTGITGELFF,many,TRBD1,TRBJ2-2,TRBV10-2
TGTGCCAGCAGCGTAGAGGTTGGACAGAACACAGATACGCAGTATTTT,CASSVEVGQNTDTQYF,.,.,TRBJ2-3,TRBV9
TGTGCCAGCAGCGTGGGCGGGGGGACTGGGGATACGCAGTATTTT,CASSVGGGTGDTQYF,many,TRBD2,TRBJ2-3,TRBV9
TGCAGTGCTATTGGTACAGGGGGAATTAGCACCGGGGAGCTGTTTTTT,CSAIGTGGISTGELFF,many,TRBD1,TRBJ2-2,TRBV20-1